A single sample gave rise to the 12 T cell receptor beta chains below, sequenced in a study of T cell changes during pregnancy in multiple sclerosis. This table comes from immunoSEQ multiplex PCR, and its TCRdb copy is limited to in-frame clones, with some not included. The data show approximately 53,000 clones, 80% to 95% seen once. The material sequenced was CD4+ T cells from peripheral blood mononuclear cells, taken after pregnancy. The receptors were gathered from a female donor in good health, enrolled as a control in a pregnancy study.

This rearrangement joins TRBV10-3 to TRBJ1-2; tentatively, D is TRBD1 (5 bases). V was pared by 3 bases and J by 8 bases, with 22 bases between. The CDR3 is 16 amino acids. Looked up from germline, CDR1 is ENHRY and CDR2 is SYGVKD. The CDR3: CAISEGSTPRQGGYTF. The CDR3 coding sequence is TGTGCCATCAGTGAAGGATCTACCCCCCGGCAGGGAGGCTACACCTTC.

The CDR3 loop reads CASTPGQLTTEAFF. CDR3 sequence (DNA): TGCGCCAGCACGCCGGGACAGTTAACCACTGAAGCTTTCTTT. The chain recombines TRBV5-1 with TRBJ1-1, with 7 bases that match TRBD1. The CDR3 is made up of 14 amino acids. The V segment lost 6 bases and the J segment 4 bases; nucleotides outside the gene matches: 9. CDR1 is SGHRS and CDR2 is YFSETQ in the germline V gene.

The CDR3 is CSGLAAVEQYF. In DNA, the CDR3 is TGCAGTGGACTAGCGGCGGTCGAGCAGTACTTC. V usage is TRBV20-1 and J usage is TRBJ2-7; 9 bases are a match to TRBD2. CDR3 length: 11 residues. CDR1 and CDR2 (germline): DFQATT, SNEGSKA (reference sequence). Trimming took 7 bases from V and 6 from J; bases not matched to a gene: 4.

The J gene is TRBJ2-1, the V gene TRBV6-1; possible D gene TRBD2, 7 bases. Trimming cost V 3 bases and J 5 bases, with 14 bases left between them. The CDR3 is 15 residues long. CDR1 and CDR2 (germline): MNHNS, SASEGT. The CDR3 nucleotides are TGTGCCAGCAGTGAGCTGGGGGGGCCACACAATGAGCAGTTCTTC. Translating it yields CASSELGGPHNEQFF.

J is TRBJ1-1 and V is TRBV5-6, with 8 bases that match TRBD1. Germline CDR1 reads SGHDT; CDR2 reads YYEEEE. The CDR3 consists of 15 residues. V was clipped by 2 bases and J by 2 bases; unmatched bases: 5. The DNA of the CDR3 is TGTGCCAGCAGCTTCAGACAGGGGATCAACACTGAAGCTTTCTTT. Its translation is CASSFRQGINTEAFF.

As DNA, the CDR3 is TGTGCCAGTAGTACCCGCGGGGGGGCGAACACCGGGGAGCTGTTTTTT. It translates to CASSTRGGANTGELFF. The rearrangement uses TRBV19 and TRBJ2-2; the match to TRBD2 covers 9 bases. Germline CDR1 is LNHDA and CDR2 is SQIVND (reference sequence). Losses at the gene ends were 4 bases for V and 0 bases for J; bases not matched to a gene: 3. CDR3 length equals 16 residues.

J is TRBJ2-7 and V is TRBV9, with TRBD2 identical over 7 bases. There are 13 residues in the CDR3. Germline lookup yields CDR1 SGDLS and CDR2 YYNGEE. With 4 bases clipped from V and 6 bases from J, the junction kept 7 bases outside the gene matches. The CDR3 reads CASSPRGGVEQYF. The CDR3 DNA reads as TGTGCCAGCAGCCCACGGGGAGGGGTCGAGCAGTACTTC.

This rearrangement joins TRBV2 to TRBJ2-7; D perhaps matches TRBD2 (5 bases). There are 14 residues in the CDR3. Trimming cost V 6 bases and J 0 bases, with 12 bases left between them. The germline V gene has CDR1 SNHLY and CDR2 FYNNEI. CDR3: CASRSAENSYEQYF. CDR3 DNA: TGTGCCAGCAGGTCAGCGGAGAACTCCTACGAGCAGTACTTC.

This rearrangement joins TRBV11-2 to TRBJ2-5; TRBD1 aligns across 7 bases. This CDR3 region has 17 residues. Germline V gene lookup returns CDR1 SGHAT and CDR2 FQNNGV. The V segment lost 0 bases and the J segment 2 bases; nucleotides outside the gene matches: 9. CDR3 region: CASSLDGRQGRQETQYF. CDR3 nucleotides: TGTGCCAGCAGCTTAGATGGCCGACAGGGAAGGCAAGAGACCCAGTACTTC.

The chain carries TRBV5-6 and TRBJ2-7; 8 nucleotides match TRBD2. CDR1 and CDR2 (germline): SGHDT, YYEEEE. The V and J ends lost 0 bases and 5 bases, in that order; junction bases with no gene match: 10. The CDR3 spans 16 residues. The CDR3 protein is CASSLDAGGPPNEQYF. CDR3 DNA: TGTGCCAGCAGCTTGGATGCGGGGGGACCCCCCAACGAGCAGTACTTC.

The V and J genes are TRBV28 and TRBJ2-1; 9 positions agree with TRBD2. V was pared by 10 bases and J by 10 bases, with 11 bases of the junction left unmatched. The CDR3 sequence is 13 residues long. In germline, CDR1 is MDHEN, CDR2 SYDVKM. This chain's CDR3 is CAIQNGLASEQFF. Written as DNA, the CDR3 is TGTGCCATCCAAAACGGACTAGCGTCCGAGCAGTTCTTC.

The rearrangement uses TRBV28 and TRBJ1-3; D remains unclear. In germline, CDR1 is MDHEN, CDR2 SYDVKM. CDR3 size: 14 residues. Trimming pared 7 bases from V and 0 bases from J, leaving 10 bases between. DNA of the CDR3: TGTGCCAGCACCCCACCTAACTCTGGAAACACCATATATTTT. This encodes CASTPPNSGNTIYF.